These 17 T cell receptor beta chains came from one sample sequenced in a study of T cells after yellow fever vaccination. In TCRdb, the 5' RACE reads were re-called with MiXCR into one record per CDR3 protein. Of 500,000 to 650,000 distinct CDR3 sequences listed, 17% are singletons. Sample: PBMCs, taken 5 to 6 days after the first yellow fever vaccination. All receptors come from a man aged 18 to 35 who received the YFV17D yellow fever vaccine.

This clonotype was seen a few times. The chain is built from TRBV14 and TRBJ2-3, with 7 positions matching TRBD2. The V gene's germline CDR1 is SGHDN and CDR2 FVKESK. V gave up 1 base and J gave up 7 bases; unmatched junction bases: 11. This CDR3 region has 16 residues. The CDR3 here is CASSQVPAGKAYTQYF. CDR3 bases: TGTGCCAGCAGCCAAGTGCCAGCGGGGAAAGCATATACGCAGTATTTT.

The rearrangement joins TRBV12-3 or TRBV12-4 to TRBJ2-4; 11 nucleotides align to TRBD2. This CDR3 has 17 residues. Trimming took 3 bases from V and 4 from J; bases not matched to a gene: 8. CDR3 nucleotide sequence: TGTGCCAGCAGTTTTGGCCTAGCGGGGGGCGGGAAAAACATTCAGTACTTC. Protein sequence: CASSFGLAGGGKNIQYF.

This clonotype was detected many times. The chain carries TRBV7-2 and TRBJ2-7, with TRBD2 identical over 9 bases. The J segment lost 2 bases and the V segment lost 4 bases, leaving 0 bases of the junction unmatched. The CDR3 runs to 13 residues. CDR1 is SGHTA, CDR2 FQGNSA, per germline. The CDR3 loop is CASSWTSAYEQYV. Written as DNA, the CDR3 is TGTGCCAGCAGCTGGACTAGCGCCTACGAGCAGTACGTC.

The rearrangement links TRBV4-3 to TRBJ2-3; 13 nucleotides align to TRBD2. V was clipped by 0 bases and J by 4 bases; unmatched bases: 4. The CDR3 runs 17 residues. Germline-derived CDR1 and CDR2 are LGHNA and YSLEER. The CDR3, as DNA: TGCGCCAGCAGCCAAGATCTACTAGCGGGGGGGTCAGATACGCAGTATTTT. Translation gives CASSQDLLAGGSDTQYF.

This clonotype was detected ten times or more. The rearrangement joins TRBV4-3 to TRBJ2-1; D possibly corresponds to TRBD1 (5 bases). Per germline, CDR1 LGHNA and CDR2 YSLEER. V was pared by 4 bases and J by 4 bases, with 8 bases between. The CDR3 covers 13 residues. Here the CDR3 reads CASSPTAYNEQFF. The CDR3 DNA follows: TGCGCCAGCAGCCCGACAGCTTACAATGAGCAGTTCTTC.

This clonotype showed up just a few times. The genes are TRBV29-1 and TRBJ2-2; no clear D gene. Germline values: CDR1 SQVTM, CDR2 ANQGSEA. The CDR3 runs to 11 residues. With 6 bases removed from V and 4 bases from J, the gap between germline ends came to 6 bases. CDR3 loop: CSVPFTGELFF. Written as DNA, the CDR3 is TGCAGCGTCCCGTTCACCGGGGAGCTGTTTTTT.

This clonotype was seen more than once but under ten times. This rearrangement joins TRBV18 to TRBJ2-7; D perhaps matches TRBD2 (6 bases). The CDR3 covers 15 residues. Trimming shortened V by 6 bases and J by 0 bases, and 15 bases separated the two germline ends. Germline V lookup: CDR1 KGHSH, CDR2 LQKENI. CDR3 nucleotides: TGTGCCAGCTCTAAACGCCAGGAGGGCTCCTACGAGCAGTACTTC. Its translation is CASSKRQEGSYEQYF.

The genes are TRBV4-1 and TRBJ2-3; no definite D call. Trimming removed 2 bases at V and 5 bases at J, with 8 bases between. CDR1 is MGHRA, CDR2 YSYEKL, per germline. The CDR3 has 13 amino acids. The CDR3 sequence: CASSQRLVDTQYF. DNA for the CDR3: TGCGCCAGCAGCCAAAGACTTGTAGATACGCAGTATTTT.

This clonotype came up a few times. This chain uses TRBV2 with TRBJ1-2, with 12 nucleotides matching TRBD1. Germline trimming cut 4 bases from V and 3 bases from J; bases unmatched to any gene: 3. Germline CDR1 SNHLY, CDR2 FYNNEI. The CDR3 has 15 amino acids. Here the CDR3 DNA reads TGTGCCAGCAGTGCGGGACAGGGGGCGTACTATGGCTACACCTTC. This encodes CASSAGQGAYYGYTF.

This clonotype was seen a few times. The chain couples TRBV28 to TRBJ2-5; a weak D match, TRBD1 (6 bases). Germline CDR1 and CDR2: MDHEN and SYDVKM. V was pared by 5 bases and J by 1 base, with 11 bases between. The CDR3 covers 14 residues. Here the CDR3 reads CASSRQGPQETQYF. CDR3 nucleotide sequence: TGTGCCAGCAGTCGGCAGGGGCCCCAAGAGACCCAGTACTTC.

This clonotype was seen a handful of times. This chain links TRBV19 with TRBJ1-2; D might be TRBD1 (6 bases). CDR3 length: 11 amino acids. The germline CDR1 and CDR2 sequences are LNHDA and SQIVND (reference sequence). Trimming removed 8 bases from V and 4 bases from J, with 8 bases in between. CDR3 loop: CASAGAYGYTF. DNA of the CDR3: TGTGCCAGTGCGGGGGCCTATGGCTACACCTTC.

The CDR3 loop reads CASSQVPSQMNQPQHF. The CDR3 DNA reads TGCGCCAGCAGCCAAGTCCCGTCCCAAATGAATCAGCCCCAGCATTTT. The chain recombines TRBV4-1 with TRBJ1-5; D ambiguous. CDR1 MGHRA and CDR2 YSYEKL come from the germline V gene. CDR3 length equals 16 residues. Between the trimmed V and J ends, which lost 1 base and 4 bases, there was a span of 14 bases.

V gene TRBV4-3 combines with J gene TRBJ2-7, with 9 nucleotides matching TRBD2. The germline V gene has CDR1 LGHNA and CDR2 YSLEER. V shed 4 bases and J 3 bases; nucleotides not matched to a gene: 10. The CDR3 is 16 residues long. CDR3 sequence reads: CASSPRHRRGGYEQYF. CDR3 DNA sequence: TGCGCCAGCAGCCCAAGACATCGGCGGGGGGGCTACGAGCAGTACTTC.

V usage is TRBV12-5 and J usage is TRBJ1-2, with 9 bases identical to TRBD1. The CDR3 sequence is 14 residues long. V lost 6 bases, J lost 4 bases, and 6 bases stayed unmatched. The germline V gene encodes CDR1 LGHNT and CDR2 FRNRAP. In DNA form, the CDR3 reads TGTGCTAGTGGACAGGGGGCGCCGGTCTATGGCTACACCTTC. It codes for CASGQGAPVYGYTF.

The chain combines TRBV12-3 or TRBV12-4 with TRBJ2-5, with D possibly TRBD2 on 6 matching bases. The CDR3 contains 14 residues. V was cut by 6 bases and J by 5 bases, with 16 bases left in between. The CDR3 region has the DNA TGTGCCAGCAGACGAACCGGGGGTGTCGAGACCCAGTACTTC. Protein: CASRRTGGVETQYF.

The chain employs TRBV12-3 or TRBV12-4 and TRBJ1-1; no reliable D call. Trimming stripped 0 bases from V and 11 bases from J, with 10 bases between. The CDR3 is 12 residues long. CDR3 protein: CASSLATGGAFF. The CDR3 nucleotides are TGTGCCAGCAGTTTAGCGACGGGAGGTGCTTTCTTT.

The sample holds a few counts of this clonotype. This chain joins TRBV10-3 and TRBJ2-7, with unresolved D. The germline V gene encodes CDR1 ENHRY and CDR2 SYGVKD. The CDR3 sequence is 13 residues long. V was trimmed by 6 bases and J by 6 bases, leaving 15 bases between them. In DNA, the CDR3 is TGTGCCATCAGCGGGCAAGCAGGTGGCGAGCAGTACGTC. Residues: CAISGQAGGEQYV.